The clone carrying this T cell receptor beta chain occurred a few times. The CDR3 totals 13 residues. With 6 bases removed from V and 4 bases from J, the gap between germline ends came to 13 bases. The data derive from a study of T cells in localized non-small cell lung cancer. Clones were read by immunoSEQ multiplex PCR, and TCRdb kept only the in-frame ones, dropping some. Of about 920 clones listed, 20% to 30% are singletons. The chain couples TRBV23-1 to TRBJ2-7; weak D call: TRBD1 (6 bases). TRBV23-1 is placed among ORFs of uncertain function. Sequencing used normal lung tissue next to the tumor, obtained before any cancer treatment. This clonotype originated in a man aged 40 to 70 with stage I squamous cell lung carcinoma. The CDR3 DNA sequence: TGCGCCAGCAGCTTAGGACAGATTTACGAGCAGTACTTC. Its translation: CASSLGQIYEQYF.